This TCR beta chain was identified during a study of blood T cell repertoires in COVID-19. In the study overall: Donors in the United States, Italy and Spain gave samples during acute or convalescent COVID-19. The cDNA or gDNA used as material had been derived from T cells, B-cell-depleted T cells, or PBMCs.

CDR1 and CDR2 (germline): SNHLY, FYNNEI. The CDR3 length is 13 residues. The junction had 3 bases not matched to a gene; V was cut back by 7 bases and J by 3 bases. As processed by the authors: Amplification of reference gene primers provided the estimated nucleated cell counts. Here immunoSEQ multiplex PCR was the method, and the copy in TCRdb shows in-frame clones only, minus some. The V and J calls and clone size are taken from that table; D and trimming were inferred from the DNA. This table holds 55,000 or so clones, around 77% found once. The chain joins TRBV2 to TRBJ1-5; 7 bases align to TRBD1. The TCR was taken from a man aged 55 to 69 with acute or convalescent COVID-19. Sequencing was carried out using peripheral blood. CDR3 sequence: CASMGQYNQPQHF. The CDR3 DNA is TGTGCCAGCATGGGACAGTACAATCAGCCCCAGCATTTT.